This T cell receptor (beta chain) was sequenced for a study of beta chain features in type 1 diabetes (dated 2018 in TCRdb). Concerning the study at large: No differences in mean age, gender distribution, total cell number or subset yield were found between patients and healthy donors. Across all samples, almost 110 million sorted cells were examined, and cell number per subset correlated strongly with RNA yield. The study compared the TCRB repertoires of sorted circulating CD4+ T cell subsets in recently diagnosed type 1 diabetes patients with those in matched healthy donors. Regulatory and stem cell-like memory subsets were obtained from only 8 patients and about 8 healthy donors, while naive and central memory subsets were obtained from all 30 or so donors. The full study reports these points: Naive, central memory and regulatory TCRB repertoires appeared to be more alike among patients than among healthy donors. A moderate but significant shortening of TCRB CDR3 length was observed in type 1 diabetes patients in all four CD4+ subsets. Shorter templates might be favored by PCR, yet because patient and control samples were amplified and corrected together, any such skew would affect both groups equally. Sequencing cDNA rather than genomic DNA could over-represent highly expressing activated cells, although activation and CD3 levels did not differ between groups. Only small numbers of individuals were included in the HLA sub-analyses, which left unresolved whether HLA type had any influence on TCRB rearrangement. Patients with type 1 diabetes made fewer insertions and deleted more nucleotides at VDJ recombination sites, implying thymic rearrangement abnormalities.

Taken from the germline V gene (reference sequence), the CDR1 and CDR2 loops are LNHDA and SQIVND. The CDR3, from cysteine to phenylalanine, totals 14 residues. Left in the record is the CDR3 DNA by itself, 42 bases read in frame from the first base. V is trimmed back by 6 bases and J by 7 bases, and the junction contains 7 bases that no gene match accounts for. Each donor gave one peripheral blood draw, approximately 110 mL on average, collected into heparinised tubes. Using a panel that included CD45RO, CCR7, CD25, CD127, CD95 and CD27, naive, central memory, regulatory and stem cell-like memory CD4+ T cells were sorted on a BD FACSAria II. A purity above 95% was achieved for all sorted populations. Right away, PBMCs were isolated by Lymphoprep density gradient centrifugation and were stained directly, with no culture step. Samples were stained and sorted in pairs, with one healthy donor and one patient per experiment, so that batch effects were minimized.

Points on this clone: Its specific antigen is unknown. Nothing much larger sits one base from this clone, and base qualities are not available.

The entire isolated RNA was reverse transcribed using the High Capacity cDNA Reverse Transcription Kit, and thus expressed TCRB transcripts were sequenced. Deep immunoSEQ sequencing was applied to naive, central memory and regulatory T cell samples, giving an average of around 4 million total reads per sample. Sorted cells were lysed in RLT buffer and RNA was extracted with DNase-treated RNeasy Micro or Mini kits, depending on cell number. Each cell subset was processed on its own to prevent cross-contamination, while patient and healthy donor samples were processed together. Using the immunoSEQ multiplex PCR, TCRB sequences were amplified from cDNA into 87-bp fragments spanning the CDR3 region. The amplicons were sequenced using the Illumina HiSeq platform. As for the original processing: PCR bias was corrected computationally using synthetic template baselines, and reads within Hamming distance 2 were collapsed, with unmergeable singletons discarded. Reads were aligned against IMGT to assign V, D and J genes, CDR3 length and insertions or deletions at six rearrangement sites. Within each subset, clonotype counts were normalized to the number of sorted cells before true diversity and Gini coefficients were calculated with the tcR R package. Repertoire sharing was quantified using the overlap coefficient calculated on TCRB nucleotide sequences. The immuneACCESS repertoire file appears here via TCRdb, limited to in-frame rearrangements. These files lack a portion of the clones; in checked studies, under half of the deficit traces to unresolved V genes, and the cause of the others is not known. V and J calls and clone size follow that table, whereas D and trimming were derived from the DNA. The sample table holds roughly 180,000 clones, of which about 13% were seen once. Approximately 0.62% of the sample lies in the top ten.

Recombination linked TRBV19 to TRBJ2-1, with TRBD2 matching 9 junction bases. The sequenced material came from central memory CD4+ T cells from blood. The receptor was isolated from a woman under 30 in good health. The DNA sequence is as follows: TGTGCCAGTAGGAGTAGCGGGAGCTCGAATGAGCAGTTCTTC. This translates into CASRSSGSSNEQFF.